The rows below give T cell receptor beta chains drawn from one sample of a study of cytomegalovirus exposure and HLA in healthy donors. Using immunoSEQ multiplex PCR, the repertoire was profiled, and TCRdb retains in-frame clones only, with some absent. The repertoire consists of 110,000 or so clones, with more than 70% occurring once and the leading ten covering approximately 1.8%. Sequencing used PBMCs. The receptors originated from a man aged 18 to 30 in good health and CMV-seronegative. The CDR3 runs from the conserved cysteine through the conserved F or W. A D gene is named only where the DNA matches it firmly. Clone size is shown for a subset of rows, as once, few, many or a class of expanded clone.

CDR3 length	D gene	V gene	J gene	clone size	CDR3 protein	CDR3 DNA
15	-	TRBV6-5	TRBJ1-1	-	CASSSGGGLNTEAFF	TGTGCCAGCAGTTCCGGCGGGGGGCTGAACACTGAAGCTTTCTTT
16	TRBD2	TRBV9	TRBJ2-1	-	CASSVSLAGGPNEQFF	TGTGCCAGCAGCGTCTCACTAGCGGGGGGGCCGAATGAGCAGTTCTTC
13	-	TRBV5-1	TRBJ2-2	-	CASSLVGVGELFF	TGCGCCAGCAGCTTGGTAGGGGTAGGGGAGCTGTTTTTT
16	-	TRBV4-3	TRBJ2-2	few	CASSQDPPGSTGELFF	TGCGCCAGCAGCCAAGACCCTCCAGGGTCCACCGGGGAGCTGTTTTTT
17	-	TRBV28	TRBJ2-1	-	CASSTSQGPLVYNEQFF	TGTGCCAGCAGTACCTCCCAGGGCCCACTGGTCTACAATGAGCAGTTCTTC
14	TRBD2	TRBV6-1	TRBJ2-1	-	CASTASGGYNEQFF	TGTGCCAGCACCGCTAGCGGGGGCTACAATGAGCAGTTCTTC
13	-	TRBV5-1	TRBJ2-1	-	CVSSLESFAEQFF	TGCGTCAGCAGCTTAGAAAGCTTCGCTGAGCAGTTCTTC
16	-	TRBV2	TRBJ1-2	-	CASRGTDRRRGYGYTF	TGTGCCAGCAGGGGTACTGACAGGCGTCGAGGGTATGGCTACACCTTC
14	-	TRBV13	TRBJ2-7	-	CASSFRDLDYEQYF	TGTGCCAGCAGCTTCCGGGACTTAGACTACGAGCAGTACTTC
18	TRBD1	TRBV27	TRBJ2-4	once	CASSPRQGALSSKNIQYF	TGTGCCAGCAGTCCAAGACAGGGGGCGTTGAGTTCCAAAAACATTCAGTACTTC
16	TRBD1	TRBV14	TRBJ2-2	once	CASSPRGQLNTGELFF	TGTGCCAGCAGCCCTCGGGGACAGCTGAACACCGGGGAGCTGTTTTTT
12	TRBD1	TRBV29-1	TRBJ1-5	-	CSAGQGDQPQHF	TGCAGCGCGGGACAGGGGGATCAGCCCCAGCATTTT
15	TRBD1	TRBV4-1	TRBJ2-4	-	CASSQTGTGKNIQYF	TGCGCCAGCAGCCAAACCGGGACAGGGAAAAACATTCAGTACTTC
14	TRBD1	TRBV5-6	TRBJ2-7	-	CASSWGTGLYEQYF	TGTGCCAGCAGCTGGGGGACAGGCCTCTACGAGCAGTACTTC
15	-	TRBV5-4	TRBJ1-1	few	CASSSPATLNTEAFF	TGTGCCAGCAGCTCCCCCGCGACATTAAACACTGAAGCTTTCTTT
13	-	TRBV4-3	TRBJ2-1	-	CASSGQFLDEQFF	TGCGCCAGCAGCGGACAGTTTCTGGATGAGCAGTTCTTC
14	-	TRBV7-8	TRBJ1-1	-	CASSLGEVIREAFF	TGTGCCAGCAGCTTAGGAGAGGTAATCCGTGAAGCTTTCTTT
17	-	TRBV21-1	TRBJ2-2	-	CASRSSVGRTNTGELFF	TGTGCCAGCCGATCCTCGGTCGGGAGGACGAACACCGGGGAGCTGTTTTTT
15	TRBD1	TRBV4-1	TRBJ1-5	-	CASSQVTGSNQPQHF	TGCGCCAGCAGCCAAGTGACAGGGAGCAATCAGCCCCAGCATTTT
15	-	TRBV14	TRBJ2-5	-	CASSHERTRQETQYF	TGTGCCAGCAGTCACGAACGGACTCGTCAAGAGACCCAGTACTTC
13	-	TRBV7-9	TRBJ1-2	-	CASSRREGMGYTF	TGTGCCAGCAGCCGGAGGGAGGGTATGGGCTACACCTTC
13	TRBD1	TRBV30	TRBJ1-5	-	CAWSPRDSQPQHF	TGTGCCTGGAGTCCGAGGGACAGTCAGCCCCAGCATTTT